A single sample gave rise to the 23 T cell receptor beta chains below, sequenced in a study of blood T cell repertoires in COVID-19. Clones were read by immunoSEQ multiplex PCR, and TCRdb kept only the in-frame ones, dropping some. The table has a few hundred thousand clones, approximately 90% seen once. Sequencing was carried out using PBMCs or T cells enriched from blood (not recorded which). These receptors were obtained from a young man who had recovered from COVID-19.

This chain uses TRBV7-8 with TRBJ2-4, with 11 bases lining up with TRBD2. Germline CDR1 and CDR2: SGHVS and FQNEAQ. The CDR3 is 14 residues long. Germline trimming cut 9 bases from V and 6 bases from J; bases unmatched to any gene: 7. The CDR3 spells CASTSGGGLNIQYF. The CDR3 nucleotides are TGTGCCAGTACTAGCGGGGGCGGCCTAAACATTCAGTACTTC. The variable domain in full, with the rest retrieved from reference TRBV7-8 and TRBJ2-4, is GAGVSQSPRYKVAKRGQDVALRCDPISGHVSLFWYQQALGQGPEFLTYFQNEAQLDKSGLPSDRFFAERPEGSVSTLKIQRTQQEDSAVYLCASTSGGGLNIQYFGAGTRLSVL.

The chain joins TRBV7-9 to TRBJ2-2; 14 nucleotides line up with TRBD2. The germline V gene has CDR1 SEHNR and CDR2 FQNEAQ (reference sequence). J lost 4 bases, V lost 5 bases, and 12 bases had no gene match. The CDR3 is 19 amino acids. This chain's CDR3 is CASSDPGTSGRWSTGELFF. The DNA of the CDR3 is TGTGCCAGCAGCGACCCGGGGACTAGCGGGAGATGGAGCACCGGGGAGCTGTTTTTT.

The chain joins TRBV14 to TRBJ2-5; TRBD1 aligns across 8 bases. The ends lost 3 bases at V and 1 base at J; junction bases unmatched: 4. The germline gives CDR1 SGHDN, CDR2 FVKESK. The CDR3 extends over 15 amino acids. In nucleotides, the CDR3 is TGTGCCAGCAGCCACCAGGGGGCCCCCCAAGAGACCCAGTACTTC. This encodes CASSHQGAPQETQYF.

V and J are TRBV28 and TRBJ1-2; D remains ambiguous. CDR1 and CDR2 from the germline V gene are MDHEN and SYDVKM. V gave up 0 bases and J gave up 3 bases, with 11 bases separating them. The length of the CDR3 is 15 residues. CDR3 amino acids: CASSLWSVSDYGYTF. Here the CDR3 DNA reads TGTGCCAGCAGTTTATGGTCGGTCTCTGACTATGGCTACACCTTC.

This clone was seen only once. The DNA of the CDR3 is TGTGCCACCAGTGAAGCGACAGGGGTTGGCACTAATGAAAAACTGTTTTTT. This encodes CATSEATGVGTNEKLFF. The chain has TRBV24-1 and TRBJ1-4, with TRBD1 matching over 8 bases. CDR1 is KGHDR, CDR2 SFDVKD, per germline. The J segment lost 2 bases and the V segment lost 4 bases, leaving 8 bases of the junction unmatched. The CDR3 length is 17 residues.

The chain recombines TRBV30 with TRBJ1-1; a weak D match, TRBD1 (6 bases). V was pared by 0 bases and J by 5 bases, with 16 bases between. The CDR3 has 15 residues. Looked up from germline, CDR1 is GTSNPN and CDR2 is SVGIG (reference sequence). Here the CDR3 DNA reads TGTGCCTGGAGTGTACTAGGTCAGGGGCAAACTGAAGCTTTCTTT. Protein: CAWSVLGQGQTEAFF.

This clone has only one observation. This chain uses TRBV27 with TRBJ2-1, with D maybe TRBD2 (6 bases). The CDR3 length is 16 residues. Deletions cut 6 bases from V and 0 bases from J, with 15 bases between. Germline V gives CDR1 MNHEY, CDR2 SMNVEV (reference sequence). The CDR3 region is CASRATGVASYNEQFF. Here the CDR3 DNA reads TGTGCCAGCAGGGCGACGGGGGTGGCCTCCTACAATGAGCAGTTCTTC.

This clone was detected a few times. The chain links TRBV2 to TRBJ2-1; tentative D call: TRBD2 (5 bases). Trimming left V 4 bases short and J 7 bases short, with 17 bases between. Germline-derived CDR1 and CDR2 are SNHLY and FYNNEI. The CDR3 runs to 15 residues. CDR3 bases: TGTGCCAGCAGTGGGAGGCTAGTGAGGTCTAATGAGCAGTTCTTC. Amino acid sequence: CASSGRLVRSNEQFF.

The chain is built from TRBV4-1 and TRBJ2-1, with a possible D match to TRBD1 (6 bases). The germline gives CDR1 MGHRA, CDR2 YSYEKL. Trimming cost V 3 bases and J 6 bases, with 12 bases left between them. The CDR3 covers 14 residues. The CDR3 region has the DNA TGCGCCAGCAGCCAGCATACAGGGCCCAATGAGCAGTTCTTC. Its protein product is CASSQHTGPNEQFF.

V is TRBV11-3 and J is TRBJ2-3; weak D call: TRBD2 (6 bases). V lost 5 bases to trimming and J lost 4 bases, with 16 bases between them. In germline, CDR1 is SGHNT, CDR2 YENEEA. The length of the CDR3 is 15 residues. CDR3 region: CASSHPLGGSDTQYF. CDR3 sequence (DNA): TGTGCCAGCAGCCACCCCCTGGGGGGATCAGATACGCAGTATTTT.

The table lists this clone with a few counts. The chain has TRBV5-4 and TRBJ2-2, with a possible D match to TRBD2 (5 bases). The CDR3 spans 14 residues. V dropped 4 bases and J dropped 2 bases, with 9 bases sitting between them. Germline CDR1 SGHNT, CDR2 YYREEE (reference sequence). CDR3 protein: CASSPLVNTGELFF. The CDR3 nucleotides are TGTGCCAGCAGCCCACTAGTAAACACCGGGGAGCTGTTTTTT.

A single count supports this clone. This chain connects TRBV19 to TRBJ2-7; D is perhaps TRBD1 (5 bases). Trimming took off 6 bases at V and 2 bases at J, with 11 bases between the two ends. The CDR3 covers 13 residues. The germline gives CDR1 LNHDA, CDR2 SQIVND (reference sequence). The CDR3 DNA is TGTGCCAGTAGCAAGACAGATGCCTACGAGCAGTACTTC. It codes for CASSKTDAYEQYF.

This chain joins TRBV9 and TRBJ1-1; no firm D call. V gave up 5 bases and J gave up 0 bases, with 11 bases separating them. CDR1 is SGDLS and CDR2 is YYNGEE in the germline V gene. The CDR3 extends over 14 amino acids. The CDR3 loop reads CASSPGNLNTEAFF. Written as DNA, the CDR3 is TGTGCCAGCAGTCCCGGGAATCTGAACACTGAAGCTTTCTTT.

The chain carries TRBV6-5 and TRBJ2-2; D is possibly TRBD2 (6 bases). Germline lookup yields CDR1 MNHEY and CDR2 SVGAGI. The ends were cut back, 4 bases at V and 6 bases at J, with 12 bases in the middle. This CDR3 has 14 amino acids. CDR3 in amino acids: CASSSTSRAGELFF. The CDR3 DNA follows: TGTGCCAGCAGTTCGACTAGTAGAGCCGGGGAGCTGTTTTTT.

The chain joins TRBV15 to TRBJ2-7, with D possibly TRBD1 on 6 matching bases. Germline-derived CDR1 and CDR2 are LNHNV and YYDKDF (reference sequence). CDR3 length: 13 amino acids. Trimming left V 3 bases short and J 2 bases short, with 8 bases between. CDR3 in DNA: TGTGCCACCAGCAGGCAGGGGACCTACGAGCAGTACTTC. Translated: CATSRQGTYEQYF.

This clone was picked up one time. The V call is TRBV14, the J call TRBJ2-1; TRBD2 might be the D (5 bases). Germline V lookup: CDR1 SGHDN, CDR2 FVKESK. V was clipped by 0 bases and J by 7 bases, with 16 bases between them. The CDR3 totals 16 residues. CDR3 DNA sequence: TGTGCCAGCAGCCAAGATCTGGGAGAGGGAAGGAATGAGCAGTTCTTC. Translation: CASSQDLGEGRNEQFF.

The chain links TRBV14 to TRBJ2-7; 10 bases are a match to TRBD2. The CDR3 length is 16 residues. Germline assignment: CDR1 SGHDN and CDR2 FVKESK. Trimming took 3 bases from V and 9 from J; bases not matched to a gene: 14. CDR3 residues: CASSHRGTSVINRQYF. The CDR3 DNA sequence: TGTGCCAGCAGCCATCGGGGGACTAGCGTCATTAACCGGCAGTACTTC.

This clone was found once. V and J are TRBV14 and TRBJ2-3; 8 bases agree with TRBD1. J was trimmed by 4 bases and V by 4 bases; bases with no gene match: 16. Germline CDR1 and CDR2: SGHDN and FVKESK. This CDR3 region has 18 residues. CDR3 nucleotide sequence: TGTGCCAGCAGCCCAGGCGGCCGGTTCAGGGGGCGCGCAGATACGCAGTATTTT. This encodes CASSPGGRFRGRADTQYF.

On this clone: Other DNA sequences within the sample encode an identical CDR3. V and J are TRBV28 and TRBJ2-7, with D possibly matching TRBD1 (5 bases). Germline assignment: CDR1 MDHEN and CDR2 SYDVKM. The length of the CDR3 is 15 residues. Between the trimmed V and J ends, which lost 2 bases and 1 base, there was a span of 12 bases. The CDR3 DNA reads TGTGCCAGCAGTTTAAGGTTAGCAGGGTCCTACGAGCAGTACTTC. It encodes CASSLRLAGSYEQYF.

This clone was picked up a small number of times. V and J are TRBV3-1 (or the pseudogene TRBV3-2) and TRBJ1-5; D possibly corresponds to TRBD1 (6 bases). Germline values: CDR1 LGHDT, CDR2 YNNKEL (reference sequence). CDR3 length equals 18 residues. Trimming pared 0 bases from V and 5 bases from J, leaving 20 bases between. In nucleotides, the CDR3 is TGTGCCAGCAGCCAAGATGGGATGGGGGCGAATCGGGATCAGCCCCAGCATTTT. Translation gives CASSQDGMGANRDQPQHF.

V usage is TRBV7-6 and J usage is TRBJ2-7, with 7 positions matching TRBD2. V gave up 1 base and J gave up 6 bases; unmatched junction bases: 6. CDR3 length: 14 residues. Germline V gene lookup returns CDR1 SGHVS and CDR2 FNYEAQ. CDR3 nucleotides: TGTGCCAGCAGCTTAGTCGGACTAGTAGCCGAGCAGTACTTC. Translated: CASSLVGLVAEQYF.

The chain couples TRBV28 to TRBJ1-5; D perhaps matches TRBD1 (6 bases). The CDR3 covers 13 residues. In germline, CDR1 is MDHEN, CDR2 SYDVKM. The V and J ends lost 6 bases and 7 bases respectively, with 13 bases between them. As DNA, the CDR3 is TGTGCCAGCAGAGGACAGCGTGTGCAGCCCCAGCATTTT. This encodes CASRGQRVQPQHF.

Comment on this clone: The sample carries other DNA sequences with the same CDR3. The chain links TRBV19 to TRBJ2-5; 7 nucleotides agree with TRBD1. Germline-derived CDR1 and CDR2 are LNHDA and SQIVND (reference sequence). V dropped 2 bases and J dropped 3; count of bases not matched to a gene: 3. The CDR3 has 14 residues. In DNA, the CDR3 is TGTGCCAGTAGTATACCCGGGACAGAAGAGACCCAGTACTTC. It codes for CASSIPGTEETQYF.